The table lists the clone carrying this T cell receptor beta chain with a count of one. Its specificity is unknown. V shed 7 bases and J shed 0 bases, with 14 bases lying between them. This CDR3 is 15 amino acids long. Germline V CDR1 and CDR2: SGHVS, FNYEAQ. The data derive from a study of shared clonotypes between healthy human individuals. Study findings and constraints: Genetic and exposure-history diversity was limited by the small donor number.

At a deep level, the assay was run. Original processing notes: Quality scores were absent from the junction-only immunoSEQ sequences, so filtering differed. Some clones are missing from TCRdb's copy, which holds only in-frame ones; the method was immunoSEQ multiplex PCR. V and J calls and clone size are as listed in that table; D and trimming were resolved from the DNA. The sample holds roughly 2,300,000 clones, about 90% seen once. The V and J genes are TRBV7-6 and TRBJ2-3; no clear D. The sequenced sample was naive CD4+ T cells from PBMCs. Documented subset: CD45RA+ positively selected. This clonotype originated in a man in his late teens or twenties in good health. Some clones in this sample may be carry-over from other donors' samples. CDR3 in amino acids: CASTLFSASTDTQYF. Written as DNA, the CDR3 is TGTGCCAGCACCCTTTTCAGTGCTAGCACAGATACGCAGTATTTT.